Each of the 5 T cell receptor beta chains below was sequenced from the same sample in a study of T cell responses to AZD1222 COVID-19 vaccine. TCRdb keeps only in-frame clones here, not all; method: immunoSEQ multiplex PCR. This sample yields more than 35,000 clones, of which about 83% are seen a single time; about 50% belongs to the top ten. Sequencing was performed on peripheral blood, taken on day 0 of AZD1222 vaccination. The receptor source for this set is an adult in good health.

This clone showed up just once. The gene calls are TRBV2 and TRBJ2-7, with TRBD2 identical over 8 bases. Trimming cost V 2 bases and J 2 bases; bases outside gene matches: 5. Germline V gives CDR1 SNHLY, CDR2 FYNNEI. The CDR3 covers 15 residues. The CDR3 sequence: CASSERGGPTYEQYF. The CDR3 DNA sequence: TGTGCCAGCAGTGAACGGGGGGGCCCGACCTACGAGCAGTACTTC.

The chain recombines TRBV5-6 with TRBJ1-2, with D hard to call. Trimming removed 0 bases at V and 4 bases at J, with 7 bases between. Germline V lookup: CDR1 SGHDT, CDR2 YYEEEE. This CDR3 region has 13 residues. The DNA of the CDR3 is TGTGCCAGCAGCTTGGACGTTTCCTATGGCTACACCTTC. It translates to CASSLDVSYGYTF.

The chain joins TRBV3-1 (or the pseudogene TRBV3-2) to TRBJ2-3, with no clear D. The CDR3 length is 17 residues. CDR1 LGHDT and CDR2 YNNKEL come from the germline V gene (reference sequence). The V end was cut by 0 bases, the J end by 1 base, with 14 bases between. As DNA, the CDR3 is TGTGCCAGCAGCCAAGATCAGAGGACGGATGGCACAGATACGCAGTATTTT. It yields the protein CASSQDQRTDGTDTQYF.

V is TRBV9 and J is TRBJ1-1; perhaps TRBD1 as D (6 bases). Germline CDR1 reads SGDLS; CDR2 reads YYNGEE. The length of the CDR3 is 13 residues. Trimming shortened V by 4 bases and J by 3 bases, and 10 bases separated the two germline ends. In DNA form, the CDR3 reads TGTGCCAGCAGCCCCACAGGGTACACTGAAGCTTTCTTT. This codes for CASSPTGYTEAFF.

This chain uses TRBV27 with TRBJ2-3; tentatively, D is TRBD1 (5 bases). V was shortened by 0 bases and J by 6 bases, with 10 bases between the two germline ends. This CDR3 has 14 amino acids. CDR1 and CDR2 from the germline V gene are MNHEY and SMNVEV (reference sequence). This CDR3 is CASSLSAGIDTQYF. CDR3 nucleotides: TGTGCCAGCAGTTTATCTGCAGGGATCGATACGCAGTATTTT.